This T cell receptor beta chain emerged from a study of blood T cell repertoires in COVID-19. Overall study: Donors in the United States, Italy and Spain gave samples during acute or convalescent COVID-19.

Per the original methods: Reference gene primer amplification yielded estimated nucleated cell counts. The protocol was immunoSEQ multiplex PCR, while the TCRdb copy is restricted to in-frame clones and leaves out a portion. D and trimming come from the DNA, and the V and J calls and clone size come from that table. The data hold roughly 140,000 clones, with 65% to 85% observed a single time. Sequencing input: peripheral blood. The origin of this receptor is a woman over 75 with acute or convalescent COVID-19.

As DNA, the CDR3 is TGTGCCAGCAGCTTAGGAGGAGTTTATGGCTACACCTTC. Its protein product is CASSLGGVYGYTF. This chain joins TRBV7-2 and TRBJ1-2, with D unclear. CDR1 and CDR2 from the germline V gene are SGHTA and FQGNSA. The CDR3 is 13 amino acids. Trimming removed 1 base at V and 5 bases at J, with 8 bases between.